A selection of T cell receptor beta chains follows, all from one sample in a study of CD8 T cells in ankylosing spondylitis. TCRdb reprocessed the 5' RACE reads with MiXCR, giving one entry per CDR3 protein. Of roughly 230,000 distinct CDR3 sequences in the sample, approximately 8.4% were seen once. Sequenced: blood, either unsorted or a sorted T cell fraction (not recorded which). The receptors come from a female donor with ankylosing spondylitis or in good health (not recorded which). The CDR3 runs from the conserved cysteine through the conserved F or W. The D gene is left open where the match is weak. The listing skips clone size in some rows; elsewhere it reads once, few, many or a size class.

V gene: TRBV18
D gene: TRBD2
J gene: TRBJ2-1
clone size: few
CDR3 protein: CASSPAGAYEQFF
CDR3 DNA: TGTGCCAGCTCACCAGCGGGAGCTTACGAGCAGTTCTTC

V gene: TRBV29-1
D gene: TRBD1
J gene: TRBJ2-5
clone size: many
CDR3 protein: CSVDGSGTGVTETQYF
CDR3 DNA: TGCAGCGTTGACGGTTCCGGGACAGGGGTCACGGAGACCCAGTACTTC

V gene: TRBV6-6
D gene: NA
J gene: TRBJ2-1
clone size: many
CDR3 protein: CASRGVGNEQFF
CDR3 DNA: TGTGCCAGCAGGGGGGTTGGCAATGAGCAGTTCTTC

V gene: TRBV9
D gene: NA
J gene: TRBJ2-2
clone size: few
CDR3 protein: CASSERQVTNTGELFF
CDR3 DNA: TGTGCCAGCAGCGAACGACAGGTTACGAACACCGGGGAGCTGTTTTTT

V gene: TRBV3-1
D gene: NA
J gene: TRBJ2-1
clone size: many
CDR3 protein: CASSPWDSLGHEQFF
CDR3 DNA: TGTGCCAGCAGCCCATGGGACTCCCTGGGACATGAGCAGTTCTTC

V gene: TRBV20-1
D gene: NA
J gene: TRBJ2-7
clone size: many
CDR3 protein: CSAPRDSIYEQYF
CDR3 DNA: TGCAGTGCTCCCCGGGACTCGATCTACGAGCAGTACTTC

V gene: TRBV7-8
D gene: NA
J gene: TRBJ2-1
clone size: many
CDR3 protein: CASSLAGSLYNEQFF
CDR3 DNA: TGTGCCAGCAGCTTAGCGGGGTCCCTCTACAATGAGCAGTTCTTC

V gene: TRBV5-1
D gene: NA
J gene: TRBJ2-1
clone size: many
CDR3 protein: CASSLGRDPSPHGEQFF
CDR3 DNA: TGCGCCAGCAGCTTGGGGCGGGACCCCTCCCCGCACGGTGAGCAGTTCTTC

V gene: TRBV20-1
D gene: TRBD2
J gene: TRBJ2-2
clone size: many
CDR3 protein: CSAQTSGRGTGELFF
CDR3 DNA: TGCAGTGCCCAGACTAGCGGGAGAGGTACCGGGGAGCTGTTTTTT

V gene: TRBV4-3
D gene: TRBD2
J gene: TRBJ2-7
clone size: many
CDR3 protein: CASSQDRPGAGVRGEQYF
CDR3 DNA: TGCGCCAGCAGCCAAGATCGTCCCGGGGCGGGGGTACGGGGCGAGCAGTACTTC

V gene: TRBV7-9
D gene: NA
J gene: TRBJ2-1
clone size: few
CDR3 protein: CASCRGNNEQFF
CDR3 DNA: TGTGCCAGTTGCCGGGGAAACAATGAGCAGTTCTTC

V gene: TRBV4-2
D gene: TRBD1
J gene: TRBJ2-3
clone size: many
CDR3 protein: CASSQEGTGPLTDTQYF
CDR3 DNA: TGTGCCAGCAGCCAAGAAGGGACAGGACCTTTGACAGATACGCAGTATTTT

V gene: TRBV7-6
D gene: TRBD1
J gene: TRBJ2-5
clone size: few
CDR3 protein: CASSLLGQGARETQYF
CDR3 DNA: TGTGCCAGCAGCTTACTGGGTCAGGGGGCGCGGGAGACCCAGTACTTC

V gene: TRBV12-3/TRBV12-4
D gene: NA
J gene: TRBJ2-1
clone size: many
CDR3 protein: CASRDPASSYNEQFF
CDR3 DNA: TGTGCCAGCAGGGATCCGGCTAGCAGTTACAATGAGCAGTTCTTC

V gene: TRBV5-1
D gene: TRBD1
J gene: TRBJ1-1
clone size: many
CDR3 protein: CASSEGTANTEAFF
CDR3 DNA: TGCGCCAGCAGCGAAGGGACAGCCAACACTGAAGCTTTCTTT

V gene: TRBV12-3/TRBV12-4
D gene: NA
J gene: TRBJ1-1
clone size: many
CDR3 protein: CASADTEAFF
CDR3 DNA: TGTGCCAGCGCCGACACTGAAGCTTTCTTT

V gene: TRBV11-2
D gene: TRBD2
J gene: TRBJ2-3
clone size: many
CDR3 protein: CASSSGLAGGDTQYF
CDR3 DNA: TGTGCCAGCAGCTCGGGACTAGCGGGAGGAGATACGCAGTATTTT

V gene: TRBV29-1
D gene: NA
J gene: TRBJ2-1
clone size: NA
CDR3 protein: CSVEDLRTEQFF
CDR3 DNA: TGCAGCGTTGAAGATCTTAGGACGGAGCAGTTCTTC

V gene: TRBV7-2
D gene: TRBD2
J gene: TRBJ2-7
clone size: few
CDR3 protein: CASRGTSGISYEQYF
CDR3 DNA: TGTGCCAGCAGGGGGACTAGCGGGATATCCTACGAGCAGTACTTC

V gene: TRBV20-1
D gene: NA
J gene: TRBJ2-7
clone size: few
CDR3 protein: CSARDLSGYEQYF
CDR3 DNA: TGCAGTGCTAGAGATCTCAGCGGCTACGAGCAGTACTTC

V gene: TRBV7-6
D gene: NA
J gene: TRBJ2-1
clone size: many
CDR3 protein: CASSPFPSGIPDEQFF
CDR3 DNA: TGTGCCAGCAGCCCCTTCCCTTCGGGAATTCCGGATGAGCAGTTCTTC

V gene: TRBV5-6
D gene: NA
J gene: TRBJ2-3
clone size: NA
CDR3 protein: CASSYSSDRTDTQYF
CDR3 DNA: TGTGCCAGCAGCTACTCTAGCGACCGCACAGATACGCAGTATTTT

V gene: TRBV4-3
D gene: NA
J gene: TRBJ2-1
clone size: many
CDR3 protein: CASSQGDGYSDEQFF
CDR3 DNA: TGCGCCAGCAGCCAGGGGGACGGATATTCGGATGAGCAGTTCTTC

V gene: TRBV20-1
D gene: TRBD1
J gene: TRBJ2-1
clone size: few
CDR3 protein: CSARTGQSNGAYNEQFF
CDR3 DNA: TGCAGTGCTAGAACGGGACAGTCAAATGGGGCCTACAATGAGCAGTTCTTC

V gene: TRBV10-3
D gene: NA
J gene: TRBJ2-2
clone size: many
CDR3 protein: CATSLGAGELFF
CDR3 DNA: TGTGCCACCTCGCTTGGGGCCGGGGAGCTGTTTTTT

V gene: TRBV6-1
D gene: TRBD2
J gene: TRBJ2-1
clone size: many
CDR3 protein: CASGPRNGRYYNEQFF
CDR3 DNA: TGTGCCAGCGGCCCACGAAACGGGAGGTATTACAATGAGCAGTTCTTC

V gene: TRBV20-1
D gene: NA
J gene: TRBJ2-3
clone size: many
CDR3 protein: CSAPRGGDTQYF
CDR3 DNA: TGCAGTGCCCCTCGAGGTGGAGATACGCAGTATTTT

V gene: TRBV20-1
D gene: NA
J gene: TRBJ1-1
clone size: many
CDR3 protein: CSARAPGREAFF
CDR3 DNA: TGCAGTGCTAGAGCTCCGGGACGTGAAGCTTTCTTT

V gene: TRBV3-1
D gene: TRBD2
J gene: TRBJ2-3
clone size: many
CDR3 protein: CASSPGTSGGPDTQYF
CDR3 DNA: TGTGCCAGCAGCCCCGGGACTAGCGGGGGCCCAGATACGCAGTATTTT

V gene: TRBV6-1
D gene: NA
J gene: TRBJ2-2
clone size: many
CDR3 protein: CASSRGAFGELFF
CDR3 DNA: TGTGCCAGCAGTCGCGGAGCCTTCGGGGAGCTGTTTTTT

V gene: TRBV5-1
D gene: TRBD1
J gene: TRBJ1-4
clone size: many
CDR3 protein: CASSLPGTDEKLFF
CDR3 DNA: TGCGCCAGCAGCCTGCCCGGGACAGACGAAAAACTGTTTTTT

V gene: TRBV7-2
D gene: NA
J gene: TRBJ2-5
clone size: many
CDR3 protein: CASSFFGETQYF
CDR3 DNA: TGTGCCAGCAGTTTCTTTGGCGAGACCCAGTACTTC

V gene: TRBV5-1
D gene: NA
J gene: TRBJ2-7
clone size: many
CDR3 protein: CASSLGGSAVDEQYF
CDR3 DNA: TGCGCCAGCAGCTTGGGGGGATCAGCAGTGGACGAGCAGTACTTC

V gene: TRBV11-1
D gene: TRBD2
J gene: TRBJ2-2
clone size: many
CDR3 protein: CASSDGLAGVLANTGELFF
CDR3 DNA: TGTGCCAGCAGCGACGGACTAGCGGGAGTATTGGCGAACACCGGGGAGCTGTTTTTT

V gene: TRBV20-1
D gene: NA
J gene: TRBJ2-3
clone size: many
CDR3 protein: CSAAPGGTDTQYF
CDR3 DNA: TGCAGTGCGGCCCCGGGAGGCACAGATACGCAGTATTTT

V gene: TRBV12-3/TRBV12-4
D gene: NA
J gene: TRBJ1-6
clone size: many
CDR3 protein: CASSLQGGSSPLHF
CDR3 DNA: TGTGCCAGCAGTCTACAGGGTGGATCTTCACCCCTCCACTTT

V gene: TRBV20-1
D gene: TRBD2
J gene: TRBJ2-1
clone size: many
CDR3 protein: CSARDGGREDTYNEQFF
CDR3 DNA: TGCAGTGCTAGAGATGGAGGGCGGGAGGACACCTACAATGAGCAGTTCTTC